Listed below are T cell receptor beta chains from one sample, sequenced in a study of T cell changes during pregnancy in multiple sclerosis. Here immunoSEQ multiplex PCR was the method, and the copy in TCRdb shows in-frame clones only, minus some. The sample contains about 40,000 clones, about 91% of which appear only once. The sample here was CD4+ T cells from peripheral blood mononuclear cells, taken before pregnancy. The origin of the receptors is a female donor with multiple sclerosis, enrolled in a pregnancy study. The CDR3 runs from the conserved cysteine through the conserved F or W. D genes are given only for firm matches. A clone size is listed for some rows: how often the clone was seen (once, few, many), or a class if it is expanded.

size: -
D: TRBD1
V: TRBV5-1
J: TRBJ1-1
DNA: TGCGCCAGCAGATATGGACAGGGGGAAGTCACTGAAGCTTTCTTT
CDR3: CASRYGQGEVTEAFF

size: -
D: TRBD1
V: TRBV28
J: TRBJ1-2
DNA: TGTGCCAGCGAAAATCACAACGGACAGGGGAGCTACACCTTC
CDR3: CASENHNGQGSYTF

size: -
D: TRBD1
V: TRBV2
J: TRBJ1-6
DNA: TGTGCCAGCAGGACGGGACAGCCAGATTCACCCCTCCACTTT
CDR3: CASRTGQPDSPLHF

size: once
D: TRBD2
V: TRBV6-5
J: TRBJ2-7
DNA: TGTGCCAGCAGCCGACTAGCGGGAACCTACGAGCAGTACTTC
CDR3: CASSRLAGTYEQYF

size: -
D: -
V: TRBV27
J: TRBJ2-3
DNA: TGTGCCAGCAGTTTAAACAGGGAGTTCGATACGCAGTATTTT
CDR3: CASSLNREFDTQYF

size: -
D: -
V: TRBV6-5
J: TRBJ2-3
DNA: TGTGCCAGCAGTATACTAGGGAGTAACACAGATACGCAGTATTTT
CDR3: CASSILGSNTDTQYF

size: -
D: -
V: TRBV28
J: TRBJ1-2
DNA: TGTGCCAGCAGTTTGGGCAGGGCCCTTTATGGCTACACCTTC
CDR3: CASSLGRALYGYTF

size: -
D: -
V: TRBV20-1
J: TRBJ2-1
DNA: TGCAGTGCTAGAGAATATTCTGAGCAGTTCTTC
CDR3: CSAREYSEQFF

size: once
D: -
V: TRBV5-1
J: TRBJ1-2
DNA: TGCGCCAGCAGCTTGTTTTCAGGGGAATTAGGCTACACCTTC
CDR3: CASSLFSGELGYTF

size: once
D: -
V: TRBV5-1
J: TRBJ2-1
DNA: TGCGCCAGCAGCTGGGGGGACAGCCTCTACAATGAGCAGTTCTTC
CDR3: CASSWGDSLYNEQFF

size: once
D: TRBD1
V: TRBV5-1
J: TRBJ1-2
DNA: TGCGCCAGCAGCCCAGGGACAGGGTACGGCTACACCTTC
CDR3: CASSPGTGYGYTF

size: -
D: -
V: TRBV11-2
J: TRBJ1-4
DNA: TGTGCCAGCAGCTTGTCGAGCCTAGGTGGTACGAATGAAAAACTGTTTTTT
CDR3: CASSLSSLGGTNEKLFF

size: -
D: TRBD1
V: TRBV4-1
J: TRBJ2-5
DNA: TGCGCCAGCAGCCAAGAAGGGACAGGGGCCCAAGAGACCCAGTACTTC
CDR3: CASSQEGTGAQETQYF

size: -
D: TRBD1
V: TRBV10-3
J: TRBJ2-7
DNA: TGTGCCATCAGGACCGGGACAGGGACCGAGCAGTACTTC
CDR3: CAIRTGTGTEQYF

size: -
D: TRBD1
V: TRBV11-3
J: TRBJ2-5
DNA: TGTGCCAGCAGCTTAGAGGGACAGGGAAAAGAGACCCAGTACTTC
CDR3: CASSLEGQGKETQYF

size: once
D: -
V: TRBV27
J: TRBJ1-1
DNA: TGTGCCAGCAGAGGGGGTGACAGAGCCTTAGGGGGAAACACTGAAGCTTTCTTT
CDR3: CASRGGDRALGGNTEAFF